This T cell receptor beta chain is drawn from a study of blood T cell repertoires in COVID-19. As for the study in general: The United States, Italy and Spain supplied acute and convalescent COVID-19 samples. PBMCs, B-cell-depleted T cells, or T cells provided the cDNA or gDNA that made up the material.

TCRdb's copy holds only in-frame clones and misses some; the assay was immunoSEQ multiplex PCR. This sample has 130,000 or so clones; about 80% occur once, and the top ten carry around 8.4%. V was pared by 1 base and J by 7 bases, with 11 bases between. The CDR3 has 15 amino acids. Germline V gene data show CDR1 as LGHDT and CDR2 as YNNKEL (reference sequence). The study drew participants aged about 18 to 89 years from under 30 US areas. Cohorts were assigned according to the clinical history that participants reported. Sequencing was done on a sample of PBMCs or T cells enriched from blood (not recorded which). The rearrangement uses TRBV3-1 (or the pseudogene TRBV3-2) and TRBJ1-6, with D unresolved. The receptor was derived from a man over 45 who had recovered from COVID-19. CDR3 in amino acids: CASSQVAVKNSPLHF. The CDR3 DNA reads TGTGCCAGCAGCCAAGTCGCAGTTAAGAATTCACCCCTCCACTTT.